This TCR beta chain was found in a study of T cell changes during pregnancy in multiple sclerosis (dated by TCRdb to about 2019). With regard to the full study: The study looked at changes in the T cell repertoire across pregnancy in women with multiple sclerosis.

Libraries were constructed by the immunoSEQ multiplex PCR assay. TCRdb carries this immuneACCESS record with in-frame sequences only. Its versions omit some clonotypes, under half of them owing to an unresolved V gene in the studies checked, with the rest unexplained. This sample has tens of thousands of clones in its table, and 89% of those were observed once. Approximately 1% of the sample lies in the top ten. According to the germline V gene, CDR1 reads MDHEN and CDR2 reads SYDVKM. The CDR3 has 15 amino acids, counting the end cysteine and phenylalanine. Kept here is only the CDR3 DNA, which spans 45 bases and is read in frame from base 1. V was cut back by 8 bases and J by 5 bases, leaving a gap of 16 bases between them. Regarding this clone: What antigen it recognizes has not been identified. No base quality information exists; no much larger clone differs at one position.

Specimen: peripheral blood, collected in the first trimester of pregnancy. The chain links TRBV28 with TRBJ1-6, with TRBD1 as a weak D call on 5 bases. The clonotype was recovered from a female donor in good health, enrolled as a control in a pregnancy study. The DNA sequence is as follows: TGTGCCAGCCAGGACACTTTCCATAATAATTCACCCCTCCACTTT. It specifies CASQDTFHNNSPLHF.